In its sample, the clone carrying this T cell receptor beta chain was seen a few times. Antigen specificity is unknown. This sample is drawn from a study of cytomegalovirus exposure and HLA in healthy donors. Primers included in the PCR were 60 Vbeta and 13 Jbeta primers. Sequenced by immunoSEQ multiplex PCR; TCRdb stores in-frame clones only, minus some. Of about 150,000 clones listed, around 74% are singletons. Study results and limitations: Links to common viral pathogens appeared, in a later analysis, for several of the most significant clusters.

This clonotype was obtained from a man between 18 and 29 years old in good health and CMV-seronegative. Sequenced input: PBMCs.

The CDR3 loop reads CASSEGGGFSEAFF. The CDR3 bases are TGCGCCAGCAGTGAGGGGGGCGGATTCTCTGAAGCTTTCTTT. The V gene is TRBV10-1, the J gene TRBJ1-1, with a weak D call TRBD1 (6 bases). The CDR3 runs to 14 residues. Trimming took off 2 bases at V and 6 bases at J, with 13 bases between the two ends. Germline lookup yields CDR1 WNHNN and CDR2 SYGVQD (reference sequence).